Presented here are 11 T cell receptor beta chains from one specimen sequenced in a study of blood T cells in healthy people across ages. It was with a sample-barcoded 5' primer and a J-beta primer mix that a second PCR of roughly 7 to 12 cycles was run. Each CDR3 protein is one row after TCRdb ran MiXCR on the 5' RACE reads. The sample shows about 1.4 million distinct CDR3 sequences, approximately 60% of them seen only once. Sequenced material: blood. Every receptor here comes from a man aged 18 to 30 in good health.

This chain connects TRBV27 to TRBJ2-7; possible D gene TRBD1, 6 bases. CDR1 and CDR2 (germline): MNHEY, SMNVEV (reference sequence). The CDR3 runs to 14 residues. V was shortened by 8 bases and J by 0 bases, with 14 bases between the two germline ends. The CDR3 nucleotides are TGTGCCAGCCGTAAACAGGGTCGCTCCTACGAGCAGTACTTC. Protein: CASRKQGRSYEQYF.

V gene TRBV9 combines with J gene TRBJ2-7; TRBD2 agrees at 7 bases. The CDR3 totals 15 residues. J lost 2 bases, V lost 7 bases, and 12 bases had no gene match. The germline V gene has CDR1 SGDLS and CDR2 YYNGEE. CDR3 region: CASGPTPGGTYEQYF. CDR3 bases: TGTGCCAGCGGGCCAACGCCGGGGGGTACCTACGAGCAGTACTTC.

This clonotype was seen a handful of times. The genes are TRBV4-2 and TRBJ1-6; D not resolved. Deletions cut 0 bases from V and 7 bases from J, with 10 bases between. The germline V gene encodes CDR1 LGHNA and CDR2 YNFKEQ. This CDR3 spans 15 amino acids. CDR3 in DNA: TGTGCCAGCAGCCAAGATAATCTGGGGAATTCACCCCTCCACTTT. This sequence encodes CASSQDNLGNSPLHF.

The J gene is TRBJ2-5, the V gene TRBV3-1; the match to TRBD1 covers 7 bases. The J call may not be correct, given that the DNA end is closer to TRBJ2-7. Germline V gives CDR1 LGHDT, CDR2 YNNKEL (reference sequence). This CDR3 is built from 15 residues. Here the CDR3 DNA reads TGTGCCAGCAGCCAAGATATGACAGGGCAAATCGAGCAGTACTTC. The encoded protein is CASSQDMTGQIEQYF.

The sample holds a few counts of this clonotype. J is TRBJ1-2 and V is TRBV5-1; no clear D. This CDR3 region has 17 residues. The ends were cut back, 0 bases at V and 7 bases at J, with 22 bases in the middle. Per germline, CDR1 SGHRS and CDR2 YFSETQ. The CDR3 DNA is TGCGCCAGCAGCTTGGGGGTCAAGGGCCCGCAGGTTGTTGGCTACACCTTC. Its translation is CASSLGVKGPQVVGYTF. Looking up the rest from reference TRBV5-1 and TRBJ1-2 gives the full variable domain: KAGVTQTPRYLIKTRGQQVTLSCSPISGHRSVSWYQQTPGQGLQFLFEYFSETQRNKGNFPGRFSGRQFSNSRSEMNVSTLELGDSALYLCASSLGVKGPQVVGYTFGSGTRLTVV.

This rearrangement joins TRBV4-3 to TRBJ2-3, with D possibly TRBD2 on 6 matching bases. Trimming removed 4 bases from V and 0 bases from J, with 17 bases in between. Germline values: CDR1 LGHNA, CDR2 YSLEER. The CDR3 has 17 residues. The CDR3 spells CASSPRGTAPSTDTQYF. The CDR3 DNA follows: TGCGCCAGCAGCCCCCGTGGGACTGCCCCTAGCACAGATACGCAGTATTTT.

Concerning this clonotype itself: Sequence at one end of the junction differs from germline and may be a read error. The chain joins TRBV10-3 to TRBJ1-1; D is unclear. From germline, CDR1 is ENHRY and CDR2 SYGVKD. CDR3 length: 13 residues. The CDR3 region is CTISGGMNTEAFF. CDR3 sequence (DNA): TGTACCATCAGTGGAGGCATGAACACTGAAGCTTTCTTT.

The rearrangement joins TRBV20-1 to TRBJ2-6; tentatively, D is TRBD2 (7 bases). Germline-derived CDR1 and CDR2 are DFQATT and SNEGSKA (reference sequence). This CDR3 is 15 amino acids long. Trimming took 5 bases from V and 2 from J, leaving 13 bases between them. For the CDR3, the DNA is TGCAGTGCTCCCAGGGGAGGGGCTGGGGCCAACGTCCTGACTTTC. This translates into CSAPRGGAGANVLTF.

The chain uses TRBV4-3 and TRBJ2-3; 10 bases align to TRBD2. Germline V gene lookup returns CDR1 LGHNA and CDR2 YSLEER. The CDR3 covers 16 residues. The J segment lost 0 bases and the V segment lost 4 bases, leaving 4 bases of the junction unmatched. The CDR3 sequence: CASSRSGRISTDTQYF. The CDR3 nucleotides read TGCGCCAGCAGCCGTAGCGGGAGGATTAGCACAGATACGCAGTATTTT.

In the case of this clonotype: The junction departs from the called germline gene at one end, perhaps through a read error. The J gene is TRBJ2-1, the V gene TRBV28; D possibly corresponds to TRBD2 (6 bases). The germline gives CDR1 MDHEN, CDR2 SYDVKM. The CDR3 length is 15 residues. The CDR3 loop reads CASSFPGLLYSEQFF. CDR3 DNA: TGTGCCAGCAGTTTCCCGGGACTCCTCTACAGTGAGCAGTTCTTC.

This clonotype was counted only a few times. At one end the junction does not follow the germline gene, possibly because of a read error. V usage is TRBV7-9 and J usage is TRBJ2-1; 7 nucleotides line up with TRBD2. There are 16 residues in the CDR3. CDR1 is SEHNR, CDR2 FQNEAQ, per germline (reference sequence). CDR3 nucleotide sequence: TGTGCCAGCAGCCCAAGCGGGGTAGCGGAGTACAATGAGCAGTTCTTT. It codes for CASSPSGVAEYNEQFF.